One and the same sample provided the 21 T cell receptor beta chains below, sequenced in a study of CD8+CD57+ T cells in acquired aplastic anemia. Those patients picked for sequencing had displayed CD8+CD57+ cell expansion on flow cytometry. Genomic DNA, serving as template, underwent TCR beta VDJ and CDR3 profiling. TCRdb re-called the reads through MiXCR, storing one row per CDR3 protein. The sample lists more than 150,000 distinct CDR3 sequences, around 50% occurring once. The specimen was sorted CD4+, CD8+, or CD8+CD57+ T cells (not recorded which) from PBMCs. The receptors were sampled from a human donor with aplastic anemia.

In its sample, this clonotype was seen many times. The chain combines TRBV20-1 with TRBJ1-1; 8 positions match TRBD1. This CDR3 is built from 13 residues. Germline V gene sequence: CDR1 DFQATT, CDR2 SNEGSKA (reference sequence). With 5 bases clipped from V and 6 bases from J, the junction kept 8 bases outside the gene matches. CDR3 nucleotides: TGCAGTGCTTTTCAGGGGGCGGGGGCTGAAGCTTTCTTT. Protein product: CSAFQGAGAEAFF.

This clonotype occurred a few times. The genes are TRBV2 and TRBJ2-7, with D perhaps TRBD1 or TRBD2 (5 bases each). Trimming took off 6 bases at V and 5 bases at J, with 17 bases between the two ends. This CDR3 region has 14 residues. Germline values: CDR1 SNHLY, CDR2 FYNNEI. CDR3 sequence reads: CASSPGRHKDEQYF. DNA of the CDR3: TGTGCCAGCAGCCCGGGACGACATAAGGACGAGCAGTACTTC.

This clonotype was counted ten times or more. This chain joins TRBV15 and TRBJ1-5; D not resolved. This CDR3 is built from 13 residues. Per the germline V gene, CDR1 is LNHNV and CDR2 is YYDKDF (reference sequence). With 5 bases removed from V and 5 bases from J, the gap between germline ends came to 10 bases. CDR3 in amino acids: CATSGRRDQPQHF. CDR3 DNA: TGTGCCACCAGCGGACGACGGGATCAGCCCCAGCATTTT.

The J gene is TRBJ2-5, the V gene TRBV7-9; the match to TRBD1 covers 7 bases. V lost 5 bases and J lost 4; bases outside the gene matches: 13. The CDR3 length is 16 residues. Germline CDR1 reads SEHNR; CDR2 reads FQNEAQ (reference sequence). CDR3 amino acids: CASSPMTGNTAETQYF. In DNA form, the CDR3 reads TGTGCCAGCAGCCCTATGACAGGGAACACGGCAGAGACCCAGTACTTC.

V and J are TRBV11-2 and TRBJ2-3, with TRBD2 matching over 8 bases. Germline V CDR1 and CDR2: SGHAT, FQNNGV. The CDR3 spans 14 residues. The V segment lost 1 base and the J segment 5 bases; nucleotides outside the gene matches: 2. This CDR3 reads CASSLGLALDTQYF. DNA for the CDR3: TGTGCCAGCAGCTTAGGACTAGCGTTAGATACGCAGTATTTT.

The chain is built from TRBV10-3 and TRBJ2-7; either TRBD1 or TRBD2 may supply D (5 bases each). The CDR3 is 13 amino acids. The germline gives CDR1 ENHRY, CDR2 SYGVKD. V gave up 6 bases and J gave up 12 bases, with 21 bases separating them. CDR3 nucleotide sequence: TGTGCCATCAGGTCCTTCGGGACCGATGAACCGTACTTC. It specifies CAIRSFGTDEPYF.

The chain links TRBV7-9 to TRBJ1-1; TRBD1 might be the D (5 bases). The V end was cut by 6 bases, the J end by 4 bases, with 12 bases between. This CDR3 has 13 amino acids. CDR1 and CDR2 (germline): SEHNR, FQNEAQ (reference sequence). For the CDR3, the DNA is TGTGCCAGCAGTGAAAGGGGAGTCACTGAAGCTTTCTTT. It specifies CASSERGVTEAFF.

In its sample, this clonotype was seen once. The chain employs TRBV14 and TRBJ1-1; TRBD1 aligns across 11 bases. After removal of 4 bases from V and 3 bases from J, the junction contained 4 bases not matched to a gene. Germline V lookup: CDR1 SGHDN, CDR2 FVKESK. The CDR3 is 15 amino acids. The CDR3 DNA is TGTGCCAGCAGCCGGACAGGGGGCGCGTACACTGAAGCTTTCTTT. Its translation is CASSRTGGAYTEAFF.

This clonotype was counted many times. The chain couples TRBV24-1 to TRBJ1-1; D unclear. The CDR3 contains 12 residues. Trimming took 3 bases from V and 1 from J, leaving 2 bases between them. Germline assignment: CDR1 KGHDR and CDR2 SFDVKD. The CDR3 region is CATSDRNTEAFF. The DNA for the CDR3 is TGTGCCACCAGTGATAGGAACACTGAAGCTTTCTTT.

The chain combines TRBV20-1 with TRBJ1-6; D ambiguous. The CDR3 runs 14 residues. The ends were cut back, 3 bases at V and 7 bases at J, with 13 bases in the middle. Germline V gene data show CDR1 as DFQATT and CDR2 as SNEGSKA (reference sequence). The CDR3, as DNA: TGCAGTGCTAGGATGGTCGGGCCAAATTCACCCCTCCACTTT. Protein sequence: CSARMVGPNSPLHF.

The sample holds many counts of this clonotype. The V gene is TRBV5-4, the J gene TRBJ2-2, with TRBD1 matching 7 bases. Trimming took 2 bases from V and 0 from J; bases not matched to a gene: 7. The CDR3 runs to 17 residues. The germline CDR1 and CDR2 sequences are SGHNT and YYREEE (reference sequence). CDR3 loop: CASSLPTGTTNTGELFF. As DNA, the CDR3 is TGTGCCAGCAGCTTACCGACAGGGACCACGAACACCGGGGAGCTGTTTTTT.

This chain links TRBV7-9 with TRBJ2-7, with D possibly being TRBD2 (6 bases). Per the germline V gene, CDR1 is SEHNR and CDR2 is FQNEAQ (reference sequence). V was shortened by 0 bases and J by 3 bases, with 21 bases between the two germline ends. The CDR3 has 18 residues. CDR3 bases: TGTGCCAGCAGCTTAGCGCAAGTCCGACTAGGGACCGACTACGAGCAGTACTTC. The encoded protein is CASSLAQVRLGTDYEQYF.

DNA for the CDR3: TGTGCCACCAGCAGAGATTTGGGGCAGAGTTACAATGAGCAGTTCTTC. This gives the protein CATSRDLGQSYNEQFF. This chain uses TRBV15 with TRBJ2-1, with D maybe TRBD1 (5 bases). The length of the CDR3 is 16 residues. The ends were cut back, 0 bases at V and 4 bases at J, with 13 bases in the middle. Germline values: CDR1 LNHNV, CDR2 YYDKDF (reference sequence).

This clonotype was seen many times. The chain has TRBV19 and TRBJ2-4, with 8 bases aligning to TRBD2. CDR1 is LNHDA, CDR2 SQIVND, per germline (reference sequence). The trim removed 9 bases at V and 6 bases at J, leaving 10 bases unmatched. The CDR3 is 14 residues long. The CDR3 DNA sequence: TGTGCCAGCGAGCGGGGCGGGGGGCCAAACATTCAGTACTTC. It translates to CASERGGGPNIQYF.

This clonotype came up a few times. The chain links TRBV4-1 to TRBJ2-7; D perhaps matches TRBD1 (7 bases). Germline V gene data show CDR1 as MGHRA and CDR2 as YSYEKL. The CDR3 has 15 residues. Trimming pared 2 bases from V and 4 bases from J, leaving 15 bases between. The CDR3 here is CASSQTTGRPYEQYF. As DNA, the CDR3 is TGCGCCAGCAGCCAAACGACAGGGAGGCCGTACGAGCAGTACTTC.

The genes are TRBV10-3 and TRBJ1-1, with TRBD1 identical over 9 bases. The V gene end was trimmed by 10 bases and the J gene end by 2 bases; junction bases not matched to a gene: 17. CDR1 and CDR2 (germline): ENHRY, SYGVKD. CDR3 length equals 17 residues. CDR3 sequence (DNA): TGTGCCACACACCGTTTTGGACAGGGGATGGGAAACACTGAAGCTTTCTTT. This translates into CATHRFGQGMGNTEAFF.

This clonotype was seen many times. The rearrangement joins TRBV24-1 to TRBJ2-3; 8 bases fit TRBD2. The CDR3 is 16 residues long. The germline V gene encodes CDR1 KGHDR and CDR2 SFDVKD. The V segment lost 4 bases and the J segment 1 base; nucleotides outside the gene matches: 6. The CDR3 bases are TGTGCCACCAGTGACTTCAGCGGGGGAGGCACAGATACGCAGTATTTT. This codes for CATSDFSGGGTDTQYF.

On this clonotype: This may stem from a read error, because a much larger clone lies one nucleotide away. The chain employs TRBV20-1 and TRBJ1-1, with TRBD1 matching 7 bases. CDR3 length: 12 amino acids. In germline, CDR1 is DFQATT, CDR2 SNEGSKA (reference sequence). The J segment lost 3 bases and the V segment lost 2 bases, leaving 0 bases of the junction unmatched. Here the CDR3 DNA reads TGCAGTGCTAGACAGGGGGACACTGAAGCTTTCTTT. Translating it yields CSARQGDTEAFF.

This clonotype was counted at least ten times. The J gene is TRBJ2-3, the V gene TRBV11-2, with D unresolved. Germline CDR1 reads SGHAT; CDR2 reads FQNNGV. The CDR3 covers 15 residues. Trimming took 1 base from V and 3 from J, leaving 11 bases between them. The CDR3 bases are TGTGCCAGCAGCTTAGTCTTAGGCCCAACAGATACGCAGTATTTT. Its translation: CASSLVLGPTDTQYF.

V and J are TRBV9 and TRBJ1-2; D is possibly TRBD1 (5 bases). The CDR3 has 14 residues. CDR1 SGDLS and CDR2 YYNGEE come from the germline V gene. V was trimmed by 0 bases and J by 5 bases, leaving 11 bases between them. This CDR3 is CASSVGGEGYGYTF. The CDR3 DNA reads TGTGCCAGCAGCGTAGGGGGGGAAGGGTATGGCTACACCTTC.

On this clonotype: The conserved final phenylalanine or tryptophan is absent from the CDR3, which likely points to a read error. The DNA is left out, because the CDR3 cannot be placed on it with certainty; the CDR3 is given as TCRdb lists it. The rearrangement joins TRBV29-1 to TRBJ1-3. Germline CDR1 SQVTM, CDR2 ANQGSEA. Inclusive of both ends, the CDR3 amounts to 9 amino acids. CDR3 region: CSVDPGLER.